The rows below give T cell receptor beta chains drawn from one sample of a study of chemoradiotherapy in HPV16-positive cancers. The table came from immunoSEQ multiplex PCR; TCRdb's copy has only in-frame clones and leaves some out. The repertoire has approximately 35,000 clones, around 77% of them found once; the top ten carry around 4%. Sequencing was performed on blood, taken from a patient who underwent chemoradiotherapy. These TCRs come from a human donor with HPV-associated anogenital cancer. Both conserved end residues are part of each CDR3.

V | length | CDR3
TRBV19 | 13 | CASSISQHNEQFF
TRBV6-1 | 11 | CASSESRPQHF
TRBV7-7 | 15 | CASSPSGGALETQYF
TRBV5-1 | 15 | CASSKGTGPNTEAFF
TRBV7-2 | 14 | CASSPGPGAYEQYF
TRBV4-2 | 16 | CASSQRLGGLNEKLFF
TRBV25-1 | 13 | CASKPPGETGYTF
TRBV2 | 15 | CASPRDRGRRETQYF
TRBV19 | 16 | CASRRVAGARADTQYF
TRBV6-5 | 15 | CASSYSQSPNEKLFF
TRBV7-6 | 15 | CASSPGQLSGNEQFF
TRBV4-2 | 15 | CASSRAGGPTDTQYF
TRBV4-1 | 18 | CASSQVPVGVRKNTEAFF
TRBV11-3 | 13 | CASSLGRTAGYTF
TRBV2 | 14 | CASSAGTGVSPLHF
TRBV29-1 | 13 | CSVVQSSGNTIYF
TRBV4-1 | 15 | CASSPGRNLNYGYTF
TRBV7-9 | 14 | CASSLGSGAETQYF
TRBV7-9 | 15 | CASSFLKGLYNEQFF
TRBV11-2 | 16 | CASSFGQTGSGSPLHF
TRBV5-1 | 14 | CASSWDRGIGELFF
TRBV7-3 | 16 | CASSQVGRGGTDTQYF
TRBV18 | 14 | CASSPPGTGYGYTF
TRBV7-6 | 14 | CASSLTATYNEQFF
TRBV6-6 | 12 | CASSYGDYGYTF
TRBV7-6 | 14 | CASSRTGGDSGYTF
TRBV6-1 | 13 | CASNLHLNTEAFF
TRBV2 | 16 | CASRRNRQISTDTQYF
TRBV18 | 15 | CASSPQTDNTGELFF
TRBV4-1 | 14 | CASSQAGGNEKLFF
TRBV30 | 15 | CAWLQQGRMNTEAFF
TRBV11-1 | 14 | CASSSLGGPYEQYF
TRBV7-3 | 13 | CASSLDNFNVLTF
TRBV19 | 15 | CASSIVGTGLSPQHF
TRBV5-1 | 15 | CASSLARPPVNEQFF
TRBV7-8 | 14 | CASLLDRAQETQYF
TRBV7-6 | 15 | CASSLVSQTWNEQFF
TRBV27 | 12 | CATSDGNYGYTF
TRBV2 | 13 | CASSAESTGELFF
TRBV7-2 | 14 | CASSGTSGQETQYF
TRBV6-1 | 15 | CASSVLRDLHGEQYF
TRBV4-3 | 17 | CASSQEVTRGTNEKLFF
TRBV5-6 | 16 | CASSTDRGPLNTEAFF
TRBV11-1 | 17 | CASSLRSSPGQVHGYTF
TRBV20-1 | 11 | CSAREGQPQHF